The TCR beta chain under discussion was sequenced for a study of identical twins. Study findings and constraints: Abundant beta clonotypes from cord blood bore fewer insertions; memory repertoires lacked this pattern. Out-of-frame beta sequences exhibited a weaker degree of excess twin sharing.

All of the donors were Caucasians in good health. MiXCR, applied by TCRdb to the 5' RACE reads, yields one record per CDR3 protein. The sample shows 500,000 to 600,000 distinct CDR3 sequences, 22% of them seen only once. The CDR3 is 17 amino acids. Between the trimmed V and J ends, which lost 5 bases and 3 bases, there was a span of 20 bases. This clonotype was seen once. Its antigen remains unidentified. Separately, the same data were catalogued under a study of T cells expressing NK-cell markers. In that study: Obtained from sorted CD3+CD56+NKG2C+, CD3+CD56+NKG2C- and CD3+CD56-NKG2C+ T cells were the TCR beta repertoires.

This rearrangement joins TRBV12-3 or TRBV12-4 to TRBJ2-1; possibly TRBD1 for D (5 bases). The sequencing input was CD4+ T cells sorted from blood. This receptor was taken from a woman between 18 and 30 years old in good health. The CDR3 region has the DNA TGTGCCAGCAGTCCCCCTAGTTGGGGCGCCATCTACAATGAGCAGTTCTTC. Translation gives CASSPPSWGAIYNEQFF.